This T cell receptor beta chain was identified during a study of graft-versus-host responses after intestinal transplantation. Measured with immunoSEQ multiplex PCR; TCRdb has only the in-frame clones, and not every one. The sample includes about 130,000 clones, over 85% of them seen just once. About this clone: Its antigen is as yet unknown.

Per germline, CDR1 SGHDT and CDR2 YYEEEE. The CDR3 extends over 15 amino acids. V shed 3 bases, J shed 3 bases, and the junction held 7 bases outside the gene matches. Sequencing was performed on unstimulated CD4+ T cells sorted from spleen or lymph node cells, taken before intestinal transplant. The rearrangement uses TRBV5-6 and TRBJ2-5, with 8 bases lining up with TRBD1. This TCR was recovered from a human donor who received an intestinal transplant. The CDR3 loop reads CASSSPGGGEETQYF. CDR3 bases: TGTGCCAGCAGCTCTCCAGGGGGCGGGGAAGAGACCCAGTACTTC.